This T cell receptor beta chain came from a study of blood T cell repertoires in COVID-19. Study-level background: Sites in the United States, Italy and Spain provided acute and convalescent COVID-19 samples. PBMCs, B-cell-depleted T cells, or T cells provided the cDNA or gDNA that made up the material.

CDR3 size: 15 residues. Trimming stripped 1 base from V and 7 bases from J, with 14 bases between. CDR1 is MGHRA, CDR2 YSYEKL, per germline. Authors' data handling: Amplification with reference gene primers provided the estimates of nucleated cell counts. Assay: immunoSEQ multiplex PCR; the TCRdb copy retains only in-frame clones and omits some. V, J and clone size were drawn from that table, and D and trimming were deduced from the DNA. This table holds about 100,000 clones, about 90% found once. The TCR sequence derives from a man aged 30-40 years in a cohort sampled during active COVID-19. V gene TRBV4-1 combines with J gene TRBJ1-5, with D uncertain. Specimen: peripheral blood. The CDR3 spells CASSQVPGIGQPQHF. Here the CDR3 DNA reads TGCGCCAGCAGCCAAGTTCCGGGGATAGGACAGCCCCAGCATTTT.